These T cell receptor beta chains were read from a single sample in a study of blood T cell repertoires in COVID-19. The data were produced by immunoSEQ multiplex PCR, yet TCRdb's version contains in-frame clones alone and is incomplete. The table includes about 74,000 clones, 70% to 90% detected once. The sample consisted of peripheral blood. Receptor source: a man between 65 and 85 years old with active or convalescent COVID-19. The CDR3 runs from the conserved cysteine through the conserved F or W. A D gene is named only where the DNA matches it firmly. Part of the rows lack a size; the others show once, few, many or a class for expanded clones.

j_gene,abundance,d_gene,len,v_gene,CDR3nt,CDR3aa
TRBJ1-3,.,.,18,TRBV2,TGTGCCAGCAGTGTTCGGGCAGGGGCCGCCGCGGGTGGAAACACCATATATTTT,CASSVRAGAAAGGNTIYF
TRBJ1-2,.,TRBD1,15,TRBV4-1,TGCGCCAGCGGCCGGGAGGGGGACAGGGAGGTCGGCTACACCTTC,CASGREGDREVGYTF
TRBJ2-1,.,.,10,TRBV29-1,TGCAGCGCCGGGGACACTACCCAGTTCTTC,CSAGDTTQFF
TRBJ1-2,.,.,15,TRBV11-2,TGTGCCAGCAGCTCTCAGGGGTTCTCTTCCTATGGCTACACCTTC,CASSSQGFSSYGYTF
TRBJ2-2,.,TRBD1,16,TRBV27,TGTGCCAGCACCGCAACGGACAGGGCGAACACCGGGGAGCTGTTTTTT,CASTATDRANTGELFF
TRBJ1-1,.,.,13,TRBV7-3,TGTGCCAGCAGGGCAGGGCCAGGCTCTGAAGCTTTCTTT,CASRAGPGSEAFF
TRBJ1-2,.,.,13,TRBV19,TGTGCCAGACTATTACAGGAGATTTATGGCTACACCTTC,CARLLQEIYGYTF
TRBJ2-7,.,.,11,TRBV5-6,TGTGCCAGCTCTAGGGAGTACGAGCAGTACTTC,CASSREYEQYF
TRBJ2-1,once,TRBD2,15,TRBV5-1,TGCGCCAGCAGCTCTAGGACTAGCGGGAACGATGAGCAGTTCTTC,CASSSRTSGNDEQFF
TRBJ2-5,.,TRBD2,15,TRBV6-5,TGTGCCAGTCTGAAAGGACTAGCGCTTCAAGAGACCCAGTACTTC,CASLKGLALQETQYF
TRBJ2-1,.,.,15,TRBV7-9,TGTGCCGGCAGCTTAGCGAGGACAGCCTCGGATGAGCAGTTCTTC,CAGSLARTASDEQFF
TRBJ2-7,.,TRBD2,15,TRBV5-4,TGTGCCAGCAGCTTGGACCCTAGCGGTTCCTACGAGCAGTACTTC,CASSLDPSGSYEQYF
TRBJ2-3,few,.,13,TRBV19,TGTGCCAGTAGTACCCGCCAGGGGGATACGCAGTATTTT,CASSTRQGDTQYF
TRBJ2-1,.,TRBD2,16,TRBV28,TGTGCCAGCAGTTCACCGGGACTAGCGGGGATCAATGAGCAGTTCTTC,CASSSPGLAGINEQFF
TRBJ2-7,few,.,15,TRBV19,TGTGCCAGTAGTAAGACAGAGAGAGACTCCTACGAGCAGTACTTC,CASSKTERDSYEQYF
TRBJ1-2,.,.,14,TRBV5-1,TGCGCCAGCAGCTTGGAAGTAGGGAGATATGGCTACACCTTC,CASSLEVGRYGYTF
TRBJ2-7,.,.,16,TRBV14,TGTGCCAGCAGCCAAGCTCCGGGGACTTCCATCTACGAGCAGTACTTC,CASSQAPGTSIYEQYF
TRBJ2-5,.,.,14,TRBV24-1,TGTGCCACCAGTGCAAGCGGTAACCAAGAGACCCAGTACTTC,CATSASGNQETQYF
TRBJ2-5,.,TRBD2,16,TRBV5-1,TGCGCCAGCAGCCTATCATGGGCTAGCGGGCAAGAGACCCAGTACTTC,CASSLSWASGQETQYF
TRBJ2-1,.,.,12,TRBV19,TGTGCCAGTAGTATAGTCGGGAGCGAGCAGTTCTTC,CASSIVGSEQFF
TRBJ1-1,.,.,13,TRBV27,TGTGCCAGCAGTTCTACAGGTCTCACTGAAGCTTTCTTT,CASSSTGLTEAFF
TRBJ2-6,.,TRBD1,14,TRBV2,TGTGCCAGCGGCAGGGGGCCTGGGGCCAACGTCCTGACTTTC,CASGRGPGANVLTF
TRBJ2-1,.,.,14,TRBV28,TGTGCCAGCAGTTGGAGTCTAGCGTCAAATGAGCAGTTCTTC,CASSWSLASNEQFF
TRBJ2-7,once,TRBD2,14,TRBV5-1,TGCGCCAGCAGCACCTTAGCGGGGGGTTACGAGCAGTACTTC,CASSTLAGGYEQYF
TRBJ2-1,.,TRBD2,16,TRBV7-3,TGTGCCAGCAGCTTAAGGCCTAGCGGAAGGGGATATGAGCAGTTCTTC,CASSLRPSGRGYEQFF
TRBJ2-3,few,TRBD2,16,TRBV19,TGTGCCAGTAGTATTGTTAGCGGGATGGGCACAGATACGCAGTATTTT,CASSIVSGMGTDTQYF
TRBJ1-1,.,.,14,TRBV29-1,TGCAGCGTTGATGGTCAGGGGATGAACACTGAAGCTTTCTTT,CSVDGQGMNTEAFF
TRBJ2-4,.,TRBD2,16,TRBV20-1,TGCAGTGCTAGTCCTGTGGCGGGAGGGTTGGAAAACATTCAGTACTTC,CSASPVAGGLENIQYF
TRBJ1-1,.,TRBD1,18,TRBV14,TGTGCCAGCAGCCAAGATCGGGCGGGGACAGCTCGCGGCACTGAAGCTTTCTTT,CASSQDRAGTARGTEAFF
TRBJ2-7,.,TRBD2,23,TRBV7-3,TGTGCCAGCAGCTTAAGTGGGGTAGCGGGATCCCTCCGCGTGGATTTAGGAGACTACGAGCAGTACTTC,CASSLSGVAGSLRVDLGDYEQYF